This T cell receptor beta chain was identified during a study of cytomegalovirus exposure and HLA in healthy donors. Study observations and caveats: It was taken for granted in presence/absence analyses that sequencing depth across donors was roughly uniform.

A multiplex PCR was run with 60 Vbeta primers and 13 Jbeta primers. Clones were read by immunoSEQ multiplex PCR, and TCRdb kept only the in-frame ones, dropping some. Among some 80,000 clones, around 79% were seen once, and the ten largest hold less than 2%. Germline trimming cut 6 bases from V and 1 base from J; bases unmatched to any gene: 9. CDR1 SGHAT and CDR2 FQNNGV come from the germline V gene. CDR3 size: 17 residues. As concerns this clone: No antigen is known for it.

The material sequenced was PBMCs. The origin of this receptor is a man aged 40-49 years in good health and CMV-seronegative. The chain is built from TRBV11-2 and TRBJ2-7; TRBD2 matches 13 bases. DNA of the CDR3: TGTGCCAGCAGTTCCGGGACTAGCGGGACTGTATCCTACGAGCAGTACTTC. Translated, it gives CASSSGTSGTVSYEQYF.